The T cell receptor beta chain under discussion was sequenced for a study of blood T cell repertoires in COVID-19. Study as a whole: From the United States, Italy and Spain came samples of acute and convalescent COVID-19. PBMCs, B-cell-depleted T cells, or T cells provided the cDNA or gDNA that made up the material.

Per the study methods: Amplification with reference gene primers provided the estimates of nucleated cell counts. TCRdb's table, derived via immunoSEQ multiplex PCR, lists solely in-frame clones and lacks some. V and J calls plus clone size are reproduced from that table; the DNA served to infer D and trimming. The sample has some 35,000 clones, almost 85% seen once. The length of the CDR3 is 15 residues. Germline values: CDR1 SGHTS, CDR2 YDEGEE. Trimming stripped 5 bases from V and 4 bases from J, with 16 bases between. Sequencing input: peripheral blood. This TCR was recovered from an elderly man with active or convalescent COVID-19. The rearrangement uses TRBV5-8 and TRBJ1-5, with a weak D call TRBD1 (6 bases). The CDR3 is CASRGAYQGNQPQHF. CDR3 coding DNA: TGTGCCAGCAGAGGGGCGTATCAGGGGAATCAGCCCCAGCATTTT.